These 19 T cell receptor beta chains originate from one sample sequenced in a study of cytomegalovirus exposure and HLA in healthy donors. The PCR used 60 Vbeta and 13 Jbeta primers. The protocol was immunoSEQ multiplex PCR, while the TCRdb copy is restricted to in-frame clones and leaves out a portion. The sample records 150,000 or so clones, roughly 79% being singletons. The sequenced sample consisted of PBMCs. Source of these receptors: a woman in her late teens or twenties in good health and CMV-seropositive.

The chain couples TRBV7-2 to TRBJ1-2; D possibly corresponds to TRBD1 (6 bases). Trimming pared 2 bases from V and 4 bases from J, leaving 14 bases between. The CDR3 spans 15 residues. The V gene's germline CDR1 is SGHTA and CDR2 FQGNSA. The CDR3 DNA follows: TGTGCCAGCAGCTTATTAGGACAGCCAGGCTATGGCTACACCTTC. It codes for CASSLLGQPGYGYTF.

V is TRBV5-4 and J is TRBJ2-5; 10 nucleotides align to TRBD2. Germline V gene data show CDR1 as SGHNT and CDR2 as YYREEE (reference sequence). V trimming: 0 bases; J trimming: 5 bases; junction bases outside the gene matches: 10. The CDR3 consists of 17 residues. CDR3 region: CASSLVFQRGGGETQYF. The CDR3 DNA reads as TGTGCCAGCAGCTTGGTTTTCCAGCGGGGGGGCGGGGAGACCCAGTACTTC.

In this sample, this clone turned up once. Germline and junction disagree at one end, which may indicate a read error. The chain carries TRBV11-2 and TRBJ2-7, with 8 bases aligning to TRBD1. This CDR3 region has 11 residues. The germline V gene encodes CDR1 SGHAT and CDR2 FQNNGV. The CDR3, as DNA: TGTGCCAGCAGCTTAGGGGGACAGGCCTATTTC. It translates to CASSLGGQAYF.

This rearrangement joins TRBV7-6 to TRBJ1-2, with TRBD1 matching over 12 bases. This CDR3 spans 19 amino acids. V shed 2 bases, J shed 6 bases, and the junction held 16 bases outside the gene matches. From germline, CDR1 is SGHVS and CDR2 FNYEAQ. Written as DNA, the CDR3 is TGTGCCAGCAGCTTAAGGCCACCGGGACAGGGGGCGAACCCTAATGGCTACACCTTC. Protein product: CASSLRPPGQGANPNGYTF.

This rearrangement joins TRBV4-1 to TRBJ2-5; TRBD2 matches 7 bases. Germline assignment: CDR1 MGHRA and CDR2 YSYEKL. The ends lost 0 bases at V and 5 bases at J; junction bases unmatched: 12. This CDR3 has 17 amino acids. This CDR3 is CASSQDLGGIWGETQYF. The CDR3 region has the DNA TGCGCCAGCAGCCAAGATTTGGGGGGGATCTGGGGGGAGACCCAGTACTTC.

V and J are TRBV18 and TRBJ1-6, with 7 positions matching TRBD1. V shed 3 bases, J shed 6 bases, and the junction held 2 bases outside the gene matches. The length of the CDR3 is 14 residues. Germline V gene sequence: CDR1 KGHSH, CDR2 LQKENI. The CDR3 DNA sequence: TGTGCCAGCTCACCGGGACAGATTAATTCACCCCTCCACTTT. Protein: CASSPGQINSPLHF.

V gene TRBV7-2 combines with J gene TRBJ2-7, with no clear D. Germline V gives CDR1 SGHTA, CDR2 FQGNSA. The CDR3 has 15 residues. V was trimmed by 1 base and J by 1 base, leaving 11 bases between them. The CDR3 nucleotides read TGTGCCAGCAGCTTAGATCCTCCCCTATCCTACGAGCAGTACTTC. As protein: CASSLDPPLSYEQYF.

This chain's CDR3 is CASSLFPSNTGELFF. The CDR3 bases are TGTGCCAGCAGCTTATTCCCATCGAACACCGGGGAGCTGTTTTTT. The chain employs TRBV13 and TRBJ2-2; unclear D gene. Germline CDR1 is PRHDT and CDR2 is FYEKMQ (reference sequence). The CDR3 runs 15 residues. The ends were cut back, 2 bases at V and 0 bases at J, with 7 bases in the middle.

This chain uses TRBV9 with TRBJ2-3; TRBD2 agrees at 9 bases. Germline assignment: CDR1 SGDLS and CDR2 YYNGEE. Germline trimming cut 2 bases from V and 6 bases from J; bases unmatched to any gene: 7. This CDR3 comprises 15 residues. The CDR3 DNA reads as TGTGCCAGCAGCGTCGGCGGGGGGGGCGAGGATACGCAGTATTTT. It translates to CASSVGGGGEDTQYF.

The chain uses TRBV28 and TRBJ2-7; 8 bases are a match to TRBD1. Trimming cost V 2 bases and J 2 bases; bases outside gene matches: 8. The CDR3 is made up of 16 amino acids. Germline-derived CDR1 and CDR2 are MDHEN and SYDVKM. The DNA of the CDR3 is TGTGCCAGCAGTTTACTCTCCGGACAGGGACCCTACGAGCAGTACTTC. This codes for CASSLLSGQGPYEQYF.

This clone was detected only a few times. The chain links TRBV6-5 to TRBJ1-6, with 8 bases fitting TRBD1. There are 15 residues in the CDR3. The V segment lost 2 bases and the J segment 7 bases; nucleotides outside the gene matches: 4. Per the germline V gene, CDR1 is MNHEY and CDR2 is SVGAGI. Here the CDR3 DNA reads TGTGCCAGCAGTTACGGGGGGACAGGCAATTCACCCCTCCACTTT. Translating gives CASSYGGTGNSPLHF.

This clone was seen a single time. This chain uses TRBV5-1 with TRBJ2-7; unclear D gene. Germline V gene lookup returns CDR1 SGHRS and CDR2 YFSETQ. There are 14 residues in the CDR3. V dropped 0 bases and J dropped 1 base, with 8 bases sitting between them. CDR3 sequence: CASSLDQDSYEQYF. In DNA form, the CDR3 reads TGCGCCAGCAGCTTGGACCAGGATTCCTACGAGCAGTACTTC.

The chain has TRBV7-3 and TRBJ2-7, with TRBD1 matching 10 bases. The CDR3 covers 15 residues. Germline V CDR1 and CDR2: SGHTA, FQGTGA. V shed 3 bases, J shed 1 base, and the junction held 3 bases outside the gene matches. CDR3 region: CASSFGGQGSYEQYF. As DNA, the CDR3 is TGTGCCAGCAGCTTCGGGGGACAGGGGTCCTACGAGCAGTACTTC.

This sequence joins TRBV25-1 and TRBJ1-6, with D possibly matching TRBD1 (5 bases). Germline assignment: CDR1 MGHDK and CDR2 SYGVNS. Trimming stripped 2 bases from V and 0 bases from J, with 8 bases between. CDR3 length equals 16 residues. The CDR3 DNA follows: TGTGCCAGCAGTGAAGGGGCCAGCTCCTATAATTCACCCCTCCACTTT. Translating it yields CASSEGASSYNSPLHF.

The chain carries TRBV5-1 and TRBJ2-7, with a possible D match to TRBD2 (5 bases). In germline, CDR1 is SGHRS, CDR2 YFSETQ. V was shortened by 4 bases and J by 3 bases, with 20 bases between the two germline ends. The CDR3 extends over 16 amino acids. The DNA of the CDR3 is TGCGCCAGCAGCCCCCGGCTCTCCCTGGGGAGCTACGAGCAGTACTTC. Translated, it gives CASSPRLSLGSYEQYF.

CDR3 DNA: TGTGCCAGCAGCTTTTTCGGGTTAAATCAGCCCCAGCATTTT. This encodes CASSFFGLNQPQHF. The V and J genes are TRBV7-2 and TRBJ1-5; D ambiguous. V lost 3 bases, J lost 4 bases, and 10 bases lay in between. The CDR3 contains 14 residues. The germline V gene encodes CDR1 SGHTA and CDR2 FQGNSA.

This sequence joins TRBV28 and TRBJ1-4; D unclear. Per the germline V gene, CDR1 is MDHEN and CDR2 is SYDVKM. Trimming removed 2 bases at V and 7 bases at J, with 14 bases between. The CDR3 has 15 amino acids. This CDR3 is CASSLSRRSVEKLFF. The DNA for the CDR3 is TGTGCCAGCAGTTTAAGTAGGCGGTCGGTTGAAAAACTGTTTTTT.

The chain recombines TRBV5-1 with TRBJ2-6; the D gene is possibly TRBD1 (6 bases). The CDR3 totals 14 residues. V lost 7 bases and J 2 bases, leaving 10 bases between the germline ends. The germline gives CDR1 SGHRS, CDR2 YFSETQ. The CDR3 protein is CASLQGTGANVLTF. DNA of the CDR3: TGCGCCAGCCTACAGGGAACTGGGGCCAACGTCCTGACTTTC.

With regard to this clone: Other DNA sequences from this sample encode an identical CDR3 as well. The rearrangement uses TRBV9 and TRBJ1-3; D might be TRBD1 (5 bases). This CDR3 is 15 amino acids long. Germline V gene sequence: CDR1 SGDLS, CDR2 YYNGEE. V was shortened by 0 bases and J by 4 bases, with 11 bases between the two germline ends. CDR3 amino acids: CASSVGQGSGNTIYF. In DNA form, the CDR3 reads TGTGCCAGCAGCGTAGGCCAGGGTTCCGGAAACACCATATATTTT.